One and the same sample provided the 28 T cell receptor beta chains below, sequenced in a study of cytomegalovirus exposure and HLA in healthy donors. 60 Vbeta and 13 Jbeta primers were used in PCR. Sequencing used immunoSEQ multiplex PCR; TCRdb keeps in-frame clones, though not all of them. The sample has roughly 200,000 clones, 75% to 85% seen once; the top ten hold roughly 2.5%. The sample comprised PBMCs. Receptor source: a woman in her sixties or seventies in good health and CMV-seropositive.

This sequence joins TRBV2 and TRBJ1-2; D perhaps matches TRBD1 (6 bases). The CDR3 has 13 residues. CDR1 SNHLY and CDR2 FYNNEI come from the germline V gene. V shed 7 bases and J shed 8 bases, with 17 bases lying between them. The DNA of the CDR3 is TGTGCCAGCAATGGGGGGCCGGGGGGAGGCTACACCTTC. It translates to CASNGGPGGGYTF.

This rearrangement joins TRBV18 to TRBJ1-2, with D perhaps matching TRBD1 (5 bases). The CDR3 extends over 15 amino acids. CDR1 is KGHSH and CDR2 is LQKENI in the germline V gene. Trimming cost V 2 bases and J 4 bases, with 14 bases left between them. The DNA for the CDR3 is TGTGCCAGCTCACCAAGCACAGGCCCAGGCTATGGCTACACCTTC. As protein: CASSPSTGPGYGYTF.

The V call is TRBV4-3, the J call TRBJ2-7; TRBD1 is a possible D gene (6 bases). The CDR3 extends over 16 amino acids. The germline CDR1 and CDR2 sequences are LGHNA and YSLEER. V was cut by 2 bases and J by 2 bases, with 16 bases left in between. CDR3 DNA: TGCGCCAGCAGCCAACAATGGGCCGGGGACACCTACGAGCAGTACTTC. This codes for CASSQQWAGDTYEQYF.

The chain employs TRBV27 and TRBJ1-5; 10 bases agree with TRBD1. The V and J ends lost 8 bases and 7 bases, in that order; junction bases with no gene match: 2. The CDR3 spans 12 residues. CDR1 is MNHEY and CDR2 is SMNVEV in the germline V gene (reference sequence). The CDR3 sequence: CASRDRGQPQHF. The CDR3, as DNA: TGTGCCAGCCGGGACAGGGGACAGCCCCAGCATTTT.

Notes on this clone: The junction shows a germline mismatch at one end, possibly a read error. The chain carries TRBV18 and TRBJ2-7, with TRBD1 matching 12 bases. Germline V CDR1 and CDR2: KGHSH, LQKENI. This CDR3 is built from 16 residues. The CDR3 DNA reads as TGTGCCAGCTCACCCCCGGGACAGGGGGCTTCCTCCGAGCAGTACTTC. This codes for CASSPPGQGASSEQYF.

This chain joins TRBV5-1 and TRBJ2-3; 11 bases align to TRBD2. CDR1 is SGHRS and CDR2 is YFSETQ in the germline V gene. The CDR3 runs 16 residues. The V and J ends lost 4 bases and 1 base, in that order; junction bases with no gene match: 5. The CDR3 loop reads CASSKTSGVGTDTQYF. The DNA for the CDR3 is TGCGCCAGCAGCAAGACTAGCGGGGTGGGCACAGATACGCAGTATTTT.

J is TRBJ1-6 and V is TRBV5-1; 8 bases agree with TRBD1. Germline V gives CDR1 SGHRS, CDR2 YFSETQ. The J segment lost 9 bases and the V segment lost 0 bases, leaving 5 bases of the junction unmatched. This CDR3 is built from 15 residues. The CDR3 sequence: CASSLGQGNSSPLHF. The DNA for the CDR3 is TGCGCCAGCAGCTTGGGACAGGGGAACAGTTCACCCCTCCACTTT.

The chain couples TRBV6-1 to TRBJ1-4; D may be TRBD1 (6 bases). There are 14 residues in the CDR3. The ends were cut back, 5 bases at V and 3 bases at J, with 10 bases in the middle. Germline CDR1 is MNHNS and CDR2 is SASEGT. CDR3 bases: TGTGCCAGCAGTCTGGACAGCCCTAATGAAAAACTGTTTTTT. It is translated as CASSLDSPNEKLFF.

The chain combines TRBV28 with TRBJ2-3; tentative D call: TRBD2 (5 bases). This CDR3 has 14 residues. Germline values: CDR1 MDHEN, CDR2 SYDVKM. V was pared by 6 bases and J by 1 base, with 11 bases between. The CDR3: CASRPLGGTDTQYF. In DNA form, the CDR3 reads TGTGCCAGCAGACCACTCGGGGGCACAGATACGCAGTATTTT.

The J gene is TRBJ1-2, the V gene TRBV7-2, with a weak D call TRBD1 (6 bases). The germline V gene has CDR1 SGHTA and CDR2 FQGNSA. V was trimmed by 4 bases and J by 5 bases, leaving 11 bases between them. The CDR3 spans 13 residues. CDR3 amino acids: CASSSGEGYGYTF. The CDR3 coding sequence is TGTGCCAGCAGCTCAGGGGAGGGGTATGGCTACACCTTC. Full variable domain (missing parts from reference TRBV7-2 and TRBJ1-2): GAGVSQSPSNKVTEKGKDVELRCDPISGHTALYWYRQSLGQGLEFLIYFQGNSAPDKSGLPSDRFSAERTGGSVSTLTIQRTQQEDSAVYLCASSSGEGYGYTFGSGTRLTVV.

This clone was counted a few times. The chain has TRBV2 and TRBJ1-2; D call uncertain. Per the germline V gene, CDR1 is SNHLY and CDR2 is FYNNEI. CDR3 length equals 11 residues. V was trimmed by 0 bases and J by 7 bases, leaving 3 bases between them. This CDR3 is CASSEALGYTF. In DNA form, the CDR3 reads TGTGCCAGCAGTGAAGCCCTTGGCTACACCTTC. The variable domain in full, completed from reference TRBV2 and TRBJ1-2, reads EPEVTQTPSHQVTQMGQEVILRCVPISNHLYFYWYRQILGQKVEFLVSFYNNEISEKSEIFDDQFSVERPDGSNFTLKIRSTKLEDSAMYFCASSEALGYTFGSGTRLTVV.

The chain uses TRBV9 and TRBJ1-2; tentatively, D is TRBD1 (6 bases). With 0 bases removed from V and 4 bases from J, the gap between germline ends came to 16 bases. From germline, CDR1 is SGDLS and CDR2 YYNGEE. There are 16 residues in the CDR3. This CDR3 is CASSVGQDSLSYGYTF. DNA of the CDR3: TGTGCCAGCAGCGTAGGACAGGACAGCCTCTCCTATGGCTACACCTTC.

The chain joins TRBV5-1 to TRBJ2-1, with TRBD2 matching 7 bases. CDR3 length equals 14 residues. With 3 bases clipped from V and 7 bases from J, the junction kept 7 bases outside the gene matches. Germline V gene sequence: CDR1 SGHRS, CDR2 YFSETQ. In DNA, the CDR3 is TGCGCCAGCAGCTCGGGGCGGGGGTCGAATGAGCAGTTCTTC. Translated: CASSSGRGSNEQFF.

The V and J genes are TRBV6-6 and TRBJ1-2; D gene uncertain. The V and J ends lost 7 bases and 4 bases respectively, with 13 bases between them. Germline V gene sequence: CDR1 MNHNY, CDR2 SVGAGI (reference sequence). The CDR3 length is 13 residues. The CDR3 bases are TGTGCCAGCACTCAGCGGTTACTCTATGGCTACACCTTC. Translated: CASTQRLLYGYTF.

This chain connects TRBV19 to TRBJ1-5, with 9 bases matching TRBD1. The length of the CDR3 is 15 residues. CDR1 and CDR2 from the germline V gene are LNHDA and SQIVND (reference sequence). The V gene end was trimmed by 4 bases and the J gene end by 0 bases; junction bases not matched to a gene: 1. The CDR3 here is CASSTQGASNQPQHF. Here the CDR3 DNA reads TGTGCCAGTAGTACACAGGGGGCTAGCAATCAGCCCCAGCATTTT.

The chain uses TRBV29-1 and TRBJ2-3; 10 bases match TRBD1. The CDR3 is 13 amino acids. Germline assignment: CDR1 SQVTM and CDR2 ANQGSEA. Losses at the gene ends were 6 bases for V and 5 bases for J; bases not matched to a gene: 5. In DNA, the CDR3 is TGCAGCGTGGGGACAGGGGTTCGAGATACGCAGTATTTT. Amino acid sequence: CSVGTGVRDTQYF.

This clone was detected a few times. The rearrangement uses TRBV19 and TRBJ1-2, with 7 bases that match TRBD1. This CDR3 has 16 amino acids. The germline gives CDR1 LNHDA, CDR2 SQIVND (reference sequence). J was trimmed by 0 bases and V by 1 base; bases with no gene match: 5. DNA of the CDR3: TGTGCCAGTAGTATAGTAGGGGGCCGCGCTAACTATGGCTACACCTTC. Protein sequence: CASSIVGGRANYGYTF.

V and J are TRBV18 and TRBJ2-1, with TRBD1 matching over 7 bases. The CDR3 consists of 13 residues. Germline CDR1 is KGHSH and CDR2 is LQKENI. Trimming at V came to 4 bases and at J to 6 bases, leaving 3 bases not matched to a gene. For the CDR3, the DNA is TGTGCCAGCTCACTGGGACAGTTCAATGAGCAGTTCTTC. Translated, it gives CASSLGQFNEQFF.

This chain links TRBV2 with TRBJ2-1; D gene ambiguous. The germline V gene encodes CDR1 SNHLY and CDR2 FYNNEI. Trimming left V 5 bases short and J 5 bases short, with 7 bases between. This CDR3 comprises 12 residues. In nucleotides, the CDR3 is TGTGCCAGCAGTCTCGAGGACAATGAGCAGTTCTTC. Residues: CASSLEDNEQFF.

The chain links TRBV4-1 to TRBJ2-5; 11 bases agree with TRBD1. Gene TRBJ2-7 matches the end of the DNA better, so the J call may be wrong. Per germline, CDR1 MGHRA and CDR2 YSYEKL. CDR3 length: 14 residues. CDR3 DNA sequence: TGCGCCAGCAGCCAGGGACAGGGGGCCTACGAGCAGTACTTC. As protein: CASSQGQGAYEQYF.

This clone was counted only a few times. The rearrangement joins TRBV28 to TRBJ2-3; 7 bases are shared with TRBD1. Germline V gene data show CDR1 as MDHEN and CDR2 as SYDVKM. This CDR3 has 17 residues. Trimming at V came to 5 bases and at J to 0 bases, leaving 11 bases not matched to a gene. The CDR3 DNA sequence: TGTGCCAGCAGTCCCCCCCTGACAGGGACGAGCACAGATACGCAGTATTTT. Translated: CASSPPLTGTSTDTQYF.

V gene TRBV9 combines with J gene TRBJ2-7; 9 bases are a match to TRBD1. In germline, CDR1 is SGDLS, CDR2 YYNGEE. This CDR3 is built from 18 residues. The V segment lost 4 bases and the J segment 2 bases; nucleotides outside the gene matches: 16. CDR3 in DNA: TGTGCCAGCAGCCCCTCCGCTGGACAGGGGCATTCCCCCTACGAGCAGTACTTC. This sequence encodes CASSPSAGQGHSPYEQYF.

This clone has only one observation. The CDR3 is CASSPVKGDTEAFF. The DNA of the CDR3 is TGCGCCAGCAGCCCGGTAAAGGGGGACACTGAAGCTTTCTTT. J is TRBJ1-1 and V is TRBV5-1, with D possibly matching TRBD1 (6 bases). The V end was cut by 4 bases, the J end by 3 bases, with 13 bases between. Per the germline V gene, CDR1 is SGHRS and CDR2 is YFSETQ. The CDR3 runs 14 residues.

The chain combines TRBV7-9 with TRBJ2-1; no clear D. With 1 base removed from V and 0 bases from J, the gap between germline ends came to 7 bases. Germline V gives CDR1 SEHNR, CDR2 FQNEAQ (reference sequence). This CDR3 comprises 15 residues. The chain's CDR3 is CASSLESFSYNEQFF. The CDR3 nucleotides read TGTGCCAGCAGCTTAGAATCCTTCTCCTACAATGAGCAGTTCTTC.

The chain combines TRBV4-3 with TRBJ2-5, with a possible D match to TRBD2 (5 bases). The DNA end is a closer match to TRBJ2-7, so the J assignment may be wrong. This CDR3 spans 18 amino acids. Germline V CDR1 and CDR2: LGHNA, YSLEER. The CDR3 nucleotides are TGCGCCAGCAGCCAAGAAACGGCTTGGCCAGGAGGTTTTGTCGAGCAGTACTTC. Its translation is CASSQETAWPGGFVEQYF.

V usage is TRBV6-1 and J usage is TRBJ2-6, with 9 bases that match TRBD1. The trim removed 6 bases at V and 1 base at J, leaving 1 base unmatched. The CDR3 sequence is 15 residues long. The germline V gene encodes CDR1 MNHNS and CDR2 SASEGT. Written as DNA, the CDR3 is TGTGCCAGCAGGGGACAGGGTTCTGGGGCCAACGTCCTGACTTTC. As protein: CASRGQGSGANVLTF.

The gene calls are TRBV6-1 and TRBJ1-5, with D maybe TRBD1 (5 bases). Trimming left V 6 bases short and J 3 bases short, with 9 bases between. CDR3 size: 13 residues. Germline V CDR1 and CDR2: MNHNS, SASEGT. The CDR3 DNA follows: TGTGCCAGCAGCAAGGGGTACAATCAGCCCCAGCATTTT. The encoded protein is CASSKGYNQPQHF.

The chain has TRBV18 and TRBJ1-1, with a possible D match to TRBD1 (5 bases). The CDR3 loop spans 18 amino acids. V lost 1 base and J lost 2, with 20 bases in between. The germline V gene encodes CDR1 KGHSH and CDR2 LQKENI. The CDR3 is CASSPRTVSGTTNTEAFF. As DNA, the CDR3 is TGTGCCAGCTCACCACGGACGGTGTCGGGGACTACAAACACTGAAGCTTTCTTT.